What follows are 24 T cell receptor beta chains derived from one specimen sequenced in a study of T cells in tuberculosis. Time point defined: new active TB diagnosis, blood taken before or within 7 days of starting treatment. Repertoires were generated with immunoSEQ multiplex PCR, while TCRdb's copy carries only in-frame clones and drops some. The sample carries about 49,000 clones, about 95% recorded once. This specimen was PBMCs, taken at tuberculosis diagnosis. The receptors were gathered from an adult with tuberculosis.

This chain joins TRBV25-1 and TRBJ2-3, with 16 positions matching TRBD2. The CDR3 sequence is 14 residues long. Germline assignment: CDR1 MGHDK and CDR2 SYGVNS. With 4 bases clipped from V and 10 bases from J, the junction kept 2 bases outside the gene matches. The CDR3 is CASSAGTSGRAQYF. Here the CDR3 DNA reads TGTGCCAGCAGTGCAGGGACTAGCGGGAGGGCGCAGTATTTT.

In its sample, this clone was seen a few times. This rearrangement joins TRBV30 to TRBJ1-3; no definite D call. CDR3 length: 14 residues. Trimming pared 3 bases from V and 0 bases from J, leaving 9 bases between. Germline V gene sequence: CDR1 GTSNPN, CDR2 SVGIG (reference sequence). The DNA for the CDR3 is TGTGCCTGGAGGGGGAGGTACTCTGGAAACACCATATATTTT. It encodes CAWRGRYSGNTIYF.

This clone was counted a single time. The chain uses TRBV7-9 and TRBJ1-2; possibly TRBD1 for D (5 bases). V lost 5 bases, J lost 2 bases, and 15 bases lay in between. This CDR3 has 15 residues. Looked up from germline, CDR1 is SEHNR and CDR2 is FQNEAQ (reference sequence). This CDR3 reads CASSRGGAGNYGYTF. The CDR3 DNA follows: TGTGCCAGCAGCCGTGGAGGGGCGGGGAACTATGGCTACACCTTC.

The chain couples TRBV28 to TRBJ2-7, with 11 bases matching TRBD2. Germline V gene data show CDR1 as MDHEN and CDR2 as SYDVKM. The ends lost 6 bases at V and 0 bases at J; junction bases unmatched: 7. The CDR3 totals 16 residues. Here the CDR3 DNA reads TGTGCCAGCAGCTTTAGCGGGAGGGGATCCTCCTACGAGCAGTACTTC. The encoded protein is CASSFSGRGSSYEQYF. Variable domain in full (rest from reference TRBV28 and TRBJ2-7): DVKVTQSSRYLVKRTGEKVFLECVQDMDHENMFWYRQDPGLGLRLIYFSYDVKMKEKGDIPEGYSVSREKKERFSLILESASTNQTSMYLCASSFSGRGSSYEQYFGPGTRLTVT.

The J gene is TRBJ2-3, the V gene TRBV11-2; 7 bases are shared with TRBD2. Germline V gene sequence: CDR1 SGHAT, CDR2 FQNNGV. Unmatched junction bases numbered 6, after V lost 3 bases and J lost 0 bases. The CDR3 totals 16 residues. The CDR3 reads CASSLVGAGSTDTQYF. In DNA, the CDR3 is TGTGCCAGCAGCTTGGTTGGAGCGGGGAGCACAGATACGCAGTATTTT.

This rearrangement joins TRBV28 to TRBJ2-7; D is uncertain. CDR1 MDHEN and CDR2 SYDVKM come from the germline V gene. This CDR3 is built from 14 residues. V was shortened by 3 bases and J by 1 base, with 10 bases between the two germline ends. The CDR3 region is CASSFSTTSYEQYF. In DNA, the CDR3 is TGTGCCAGCAGTTTTTCGACAACATCCTACGAGCAGTACTTC.

This clone is categorized as medium-sized (0.01 to 0.1%). The chain couples TRBV19 to TRBJ1-1; TRBD1 might be the D (5 bases). Germline values: CDR1 LNHDA, CDR2 SQIVND (reference sequence). V gave up 3 bases and J gave up 4 bases, with 9 bases separating them. The CDR3 is made up of 13 amino acids. The CDR3 DNA sequence: TGTGCCAGTAGTATGTCAGGGCGCACTGAAGCTTTCTTT. Amino acids: CASSMSGRTEAFF.

The CDR3 is CASSTVRGGVEAFF. CDR3 bases: TGTGCCAGCAGTACCGTCAGGGGCGGAGTCGAAGCTTTCTTT. This chain connects TRBV6-5 to TRBJ1-1; tentatively, D is TRBD1 (6 bases). The V and J ends lost 5 bases and 8 bases respectively, with 18 bases between them. Germline assignment: CDR1 MNHEY and CDR2 SVGAGI. The CDR3 runs 14 residues.

The chain carries TRBV13 and TRBJ2-7; 9 bases line up with TRBD2. Trimming removed 0 bases from V and 6 bases from J; junction bases left unmatched: 6. The CDR3 has 15 residues. CDR1 and CDR2 from the germline V gene are PRHDT and FYEKMQ (reference sequence). DNA for the CDR3: TGTGCCAGCAGCTTAGGTAGCGGGAGCACCCGCGAGCAGTACTTC. It encodes CASSLGSGSTREQYF.

This clone was seen a handful of times. This chain joins TRBV5-1 and TRBJ1-1; D is uncertain. Germline CDR1 SGHRS, CDR2 YFSETQ. This CDR3 has 13 amino acids. The V end was cut by 0 bases, the J end by 5 bases, with 8 bases between. DNA of the CDR3: TGCGCCAGCAGCTTGGGGCCCCAAACTGAAGCTTTCTTT. The encoded protein is CASSLGPQTEAFF.

This clone turned up a few times. The rearrangement uses TRBV5-1 and TRBJ1-2; TRBD1 agrees at 10 bases. The CDR3 is 17 amino acids. Per germline, CDR1 SGHRS and CDR2 YFSETQ. V lost 2 bases to trimming and J lost 3 bases; unmatched junction nucleotides: 10. Here the CDR3 DNA reads TGCGCCAGCAGCTTCGATCGACAGGGGGCTCAAGACTATGGCTACACCTTC. Encoded protein: CASSFDRQGAQDYGYTF.

The V call is TRBV2, the J call TRBJ1-2, with a possible D match to TRBD1 (5 bases). Germline assignment: CDR1 SNHLY and CDR2 FYNNEI. CDR3 size: 13 residues. Trimming left V 4 bases short and J 6 bases short, with 12 bases between. The CDR3 coding sequence is TGTGCCAGCAGTGTAGTGACAGAGGATGGCTACACCTTC. Encoded protein: CASSVVTEDGYTF.

V is TRBV28 and J is TRBJ2-7; 12 bases are shared with TRBD2. The CDR3 runs 16 residues. V trimming: 5 bases; J trimming: 4 bases; junction bases outside the gene matches: 9. Germline loops: CDR1 MDHEN, CDR2 SYDVKM. DNA of the CDR3: TGTGCCAGCAGTCCTGAGACTAGCGGGAGAGTTTACGAGCAGTACTTC. As protein: CASSPETSGRVYEQYF.

This clone was picked up one time. The CDR3 spells CASSYLGDQPQHF. As DNA, the CDR3 is TGTGCCAGCAGTTATCTCGGGGATCAGCCCCAGCATTTT. The rearrangement uses TRBV6-5 and TRBJ1-5, with unresolved D. Trimming left V 3 bases short and J 5 bases short, with 8 bases between. CDR1 is MNHEY, CDR2 SVGAGI, per germline. This CDR3 has 13 amino acids.

The table lists this clone with a count of one. The chain is built from TRBV6-6 and TRBJ1-3; D uncertain. The germline V gene encodes CDR1 MNHNY and CDR2 SVGAGI (reference sequence). V was shortened by 6 bases and J by 7 bases, with 13 bases between the two germline ends. The CDR3 consists of 13 residues. The CDR3 loop reads CASRGWGGNTIYF. The CDR3 DNA reads TGTGCCAGCAGGGGATGGGGAGGTAACACCATATATTTT.

The rearrangement uses TRBV13 and TRBJ2-7; D unclear. The CDR3 is 15 residues long. Trimming took off 5 bases at V and 1 base at J, with 15 bases between the two ends. Looked up from germline, CDR1 is PRHDT and CDR2 is FYEKMQ (reference sequence). The CDR3 reads CASSQISGFSYEQYF. CDR3 DNA sequence: TGTGCCAGCAGCCAGATATCTGGTTTTTCCTACGAGCAGTACTTC.

The V call is TRBV6-5, the J call TRBJ2-7, with 8 positions matching TRBD1. This CDR3 is built from 14 residues. Germline trimming cut 6 bases from V and 6 bases from J; bases unmatched to any gene: 10. Germline V gene sequence: CDR1 MNHEY, CDR2 SVGAGI. The CDR3 protein is CASSLTQGAREQYF. For the CDR3, the DNA is TGTGCCAGCAGCCTAACCCAGGGGGCGCGCGAGCAGTACTTC.

The chain has TRBV6-6 and TRBJ1-2; no clear D. Deletions cut 0 bases from V and 13 bases from J, with 6 bases between. From germline, CDR1 is MNHNY and CDR2 SVGAGI (reference sequence). The length of the CDR3 is 10 residues. CDR3 nucleotide sequence: TGTGCCAGCAGTTACTCCAGGTTCACCTTC. This encodes CASSYSRFTF.

This clone came up once. The CDR3 coding sequence is TGTGCCAGCAGCTTACCCCAGGGGGCTACAAAAGGCTACACCTTC. This gives the protein CASSLPQGATKGYTF. The chain couples TRBV7-2 to TRBJ1-2; 8 positions match TRBD1. CDR3 length: 15 amino acids. Germline CDR1 SGHTA, CDR2 FQGNSA. Losses at the gene ends were 2 bases for V and 8 bases for J; bases not matched to a gene: 10.

DNA of the CDR3: TGTGCCAGCAGCAGACTAGCGGGAGGGGATACGCAGTATTTT. Translation gives CASSRLAGGDTQYF. The chain carries TRBV9 and TRBJ2-3; 14 nucleotides match TRBD2. The V and J ends lost 4 bases and 6 bases, in that order; junction bases with no gene match: 1. Germline lookup yields CDR1 SGDLS and CDR2 YYNGEE. The CDR3 covers 14 residues.

This clone was picked up one time. This chain connects TRBV9 to TRBJ1-2; D not certain. The CDR3 totals 14 residues. Deletions cut 0 bases from V and 2 bases from J, with 8 bases between. Germline V gene sequence: CDR1 SGDLS, CDR2 YYNGEE. Here the CDR3 reads CASSVARENYGYTF. The CDR3, as DNA: TGTGCCAGCAGCGTAGCCCGAGAGAACTATGGCTACACCTTC.

The V and J genes are TRBV13 and TRBJ2-2, with D hard to call. CDR3 length equals 18 residues. V was clipped by 2 bases and J by 0 bases, with 16 bases between them. From germline, CDR1 is PRHDT and CDR2 FYEKMQ (reference sequence). The CDR3 DNA is TGTGCCAGCAGCTTATGGCCCGTTGGCAGTGCGAACACCGGGGAGCTGTTTTTT. It encodes CASSLWPVGSANTGELFF. Complete variable domain (other parts from reference TRBV13 and TRBJ2-2): AAGVIQSPRHLIKEKRETATLKCYPIPRHDTVYWYQQGPGQDPQFLISFYEKMQSDKGSIPDRFSAQQFSDYHSELNMSSLELGDSALYFCASSLWPVGSANTGELFFGEGSRLTVL.

The gene calls are TRBV19 and TRBJ1-6; 8 bases fit TRBD1. The trim removed 4 bases at V and 9 bases at J, leaving 11 bases unmatched. Germline-derived CDR1 and CDR2 are LNHDA and SQIVND (reference sequence). CDR3 length: 16 residues. The CDR3 sequence is CASSTTQGAGGSPLHF. As DNA, the CDR3 is TGTGCCAGTAGTACTACCCAGGGGGCTGGAGGTTCACCCCTCCACTTT.

This chain uses TRBV28 with TRBJ2-1; 8 positions match TRBD2. The junction had 10 bases not matched to a gene; V was cut back by 3 bases and J by 9 bases. The length of the CDR3 is 15 residues. Germline assignment: CDR1 MDHEN and CDR2 SYDVKM. The CDR3 reads CASSFPPGLEGEQFF. In DNA form, the CDR3 reads TGTGCCAGCAGTTTTCCCCCGGGACTAGAGGGTGAGCAGTTCTTC.